These 22 T cell receptor beta chains were sequenced from one sample in a study of T cells in Graves' hyperthyroidism and ophthalmopathy (dated by TCRdb to between 2018 and 2020). Library preparation was by multiplex PCR. The sequencer listed for this sample is Illumina HiSeq 2000. The TCR beta CDR3 regions were amplified from the RNA transcripts. The TCR CDR3 was subjected to a first round of RT-PCR using the HTBI primer set and the Qiagen OneStep RT-PCR kit. TCRdb trimmed the raw reads at Q25, called clones with MiXCR and kept productive beta chains. Entries that share a CDR3 protein sequence are merged under the most common genes and DNA. Recorded for this sample are about 420,000 distinct CDR3 sequences; 15% to 19% of them occurred a single time. Jointly, the top ten make up 7.5% to 9% of the sample. What was sequenced was blood. These receptors all stem from a woman between 18 and 29 years old with Graves' hyperthyroidism.

This clonotype was seen a few times. The rearrangement uses TRBV13 and TRBJ1-3; 7 bases align to TRBD1. Germline V gene data show CDR1 as PRHDT and CDR2 as FYEKMQ (reference sequence). V shed 4 bases and J 0 bases; nucleotides not matched to a gene: 6. This CDR3 has 16 residues. In nucleotides, the CDR3 is TGTGCCAGCAGCTACGACAGGGTCGACTCTGGAAACACCATATATTTT. Translating it yields CASSYDRVDSGNTIYF.

This chain links TRBV6-2 or TRBV6-3 with TRBJ2-5; 7 positions agree with TRBD2. The germline V gene has CDR1 MNHEY and CDR2 SVGEGT. This CDR3 comprises 16 residues. V shed 6 bases and J 3 bases; nucleotides not matched to a gene: 13. In DNA, the CDR3 is TGTGCCAGCAGCCCGGGTTTTCTGGCGGGAGAAGAGACCCAGTACTTC. Translated: CASSPGFLAGEETQYF.

This clonotype was counted ten times or more. The chain employs TRBV12-3 or TRBV12-4 and TRBJ2-7; tentatively, D is TRBD2 (5 bases). V shed 6 bases and J shed 2 bases, with 11 bases lying between them. CDR3 length: 13 residues. CDR3 in DNA: TGTGCCAGCAGGCCCGGGATGACCTACGAGCAGTACTTC. It codes for CASRPGMTYEQYF.

This clonotype has a handful of counts. The V and J genes are TRBV5-1 and TRBJ1-4; D unresolved. There are 13 residues in the CDR3. V was pared by 4 bases and J by 7 bases, with 11 bases between. Germline assignment: CDR1 SGHRS and CDR2 YFSETQ. CDR3 coding DNA: TGCGCCAGCAGCCCCGGGCCCGGTGAAAAACTGTTTTTT. Encoded protein: CASSPGPGEKLFF.

Ten or more counts support this clonotype. In DNA, the CDR3 is TGTGCCAGCACTCTAGCGGGACAAGAGACCCAGTACTTC. It specifies CASTLAGQETQYF. The J gene is TRBJ2-5, the V gene TRBV2, with 9 bases matching TRBD2. This CDR3 is 13 amino acids long. The trim removed 7 bases at V and 2 bases at J, leaving 2 bases unmatched. Germline V gives CDR1 SNHLY, CDR2 FYNNEI. The full variable domain, completed using reference TRBV2 and TRBJ2-5, is EPEVTQTPSHQVTQMGQEVILRCVPISNHLYFYWYRQILGQKVEFLVSFYNNEISEKSEIFDDQFSVERPDGSNFTLKIRSTKLEDSAMYFCASTLAGQETQYFGPGTRLLVL.

This clonotype has ten or more counts. The chain combines TRBV5-1 with TRBJ2-3; 7 nucleotides line up with TRBD2. In germline, CDR1 is SGHRS, CDR2 YFSETQ. With V trimmed by 4 bases and J by 0 bases, 8 bases remained unmatched. The length of the CDR3 is 16 residues. In DNA form, the CDR3 reads TGCGCCAGCAGCCCCCCATGGCGGGGGAGCACAGATACGCAGTATTTT. This encodes CASSPPWRGSTDTQYF.

The chain couples TRBV20-1 to TRBJ2-1; possible D gene TRBD2, 5 bases. The germline V gene has CDR1 DFQATT and CDR2 SNEGSKA (reference sequence). V lost 5 bases to trimming and J lost 6 bases, with 17 bases between them. The CDR3 runs 14 residues. The CDR3 DNA reads TGCAGTGCTCCAGCCTTCGGGGATGTCAATGAGCAGTTCTTC. This codes for CSAPAFGDVNEQFF.

This clonotype has at least ten counts. The chain recombines TRBV28 with TRBJ1-3, with 7 bases identical to TRBD1. The CDR3 is 15 amino acids. Unmatched junction bases numbered 3, after V lost 4 bases and J lost 0 bases. CDR1 and CDR2 (germline): MDHEN, SYDVKM. CDR3 amino acids: CASSSAGGSGNTIYF. CDR3 in DNA: TGTGCCAGCAGTTCGGCAGGGGGCTCTGGAAACACCATATATTTT.

This clonotype showed up many times. V and J are TRBV7-3 and TRBJ2-5, with D perhaps assigned TRBD1 or TRBD2 (6 bases each). V was cut by 6 bases and J by 5 bases, with 16 bases left in between. The CDR3 loop spans 14 amino acids. CDR1 is SGHTA and CDR2 is FQGTGA in the germline V gene. CDR3 residues: CASSKGGGWETQYF. The CDR3 nucleotides are TGTGCCAGCAGTAAGGGGGGCGGTTGGGAGACCCAGTACTTC.

This clonotype was seen repeatedly, ten times or more. The chain is built from TRBV7-9 and TRBJ2-5; TRBD1 aligns across 12 bases. Trimming removed 4 bases from V and 5 bases from J; junction bases left unmatched: 8. The germline CDR1 and CDR2 sequences are SEHNR and FQNEAQ (reference sequence). The CDR3 sequence is 16 residues long. The DNA for the CDR3 is TGTGCCAGCAGCTCAGCCGGGACAGGGGGCAGGGAGACCCAGTACTTC. Translation gives CASSSAGTGGRETQYF. The full variable domain, rest sourced from reference TRBV7-9 and TRBJ2-5, is DTGVSQNPRHKITKRGQNVTFRCDPISEHNRLYWYRQTLGQGPEFLTYFQNEAQLEKSRLLSDRFSAERPKGSFSTLEIQRTEQGDSAMYLCASSSAGTGGRETQYFGPGTRLLVL.

This clonotype was counted at least ten times. This chain connects TRBV7-3 to TRBJ2-1; 9 positions match TRBD2. This CDR3 contains 17 residues. The V gene's germline CDR1 is SGHTA and CDR2 FQGTGA. The ends lost 5 bases at V and 5 bases at J; junction bases unmatched: 13. CDR3 residues: CASSLSPSGNLNNEQFF. The CDR3 nucleotides read TGTGCCAGCAGCCTCAGCCCTAGCGGGAATTTGAACAATGAGCAGTTCTTC.

This clonotype was seen many times. This chain's CDR3 is CASSLAGGQYTQYF. The CDR3 DNA follows: TGTGCCAGCAGCCTGGCGGGGGGGCAATATACGCAGTATTTT. J is TRBJ2-3 and V is TRBV14; 9 bases are shared with TRBD2. The CDR3 is 14 amino acids. With V trimmed by 4 bases and J by 7 bases, 6 bases remained unmatched. CDR1 and CDR2 from the germline V gene are SGHDN and FVKESK.

The chain recombines TRBV11-2 with TRBJ2-5; 8 bases are a match to TRBD2. Germline CDR1 and CDR2: SGHAT and FQNNGV. The CDR3 extends over 13 amino acids. V shed 4 bases, J shed 4 bases, and the junction held 2 bases outside the gene matches. The CDR3 DNA follows: TGTGCCAGCAGCTCGGGGGGGCTAGAGACCCAGTACTTC. Protein: CASSSGGLETQYF.

This clonotype has just a few counts. CDR3 in DNA: TGTGCCATCAGTGACGGGAACCCGAATTCACCCCTCCACTTT. Translating gives CAISDGNPNSPLHF. This rearrangement joins TRBV10-3 to TRBJ1-6; D uncertain. With 3 bases removed from V and 7 bases from J, the gap between germline ends came to 10 bases. Germline V gene sequence: CDR1 ENHRY, CDR2 SYGVKD. This CDR3 comprises 14 residues.

This clonotype appeared many times. The chain joins TRBV6-1 to TRBJ1-5, with D possibly matching TRBD1 (6 bases). V was trimmed by 8 bases and J by 5 bases, leaving 19 bases between them. There are 15 residues in the CDR3. Germline loops: CDR1 MNHNS, CDR2 SASEGT. The CDR3, as DNA: TGTGCCAGCGTGAATGAGGGACACCTCGATCAGCCCCAGCATTTT. This translates into CASVNEGHLDQPQHF.

This clonotype was seen repeatedly, ten times or more. This chain connects TRBV6-1 to TRBJ2-5, with D perhaps assigned TRBD1 or TRBD2 (5 bases each). The CDR3 runs to 15 residues. The V end was cut by 5 bases, the J end by 3 bases, with 16 bases between. Per germline, CDR1 MNHNS and CDR2 SASEGT. CDR3 in DNA: TGTGCCAGCAGTAATCCCAGCCTGGGGGAAGAGACCCAGTACTTC. Translated: CASSNPSLGEETQYF.

The chain combines TRBV27 with TRBJ2-3; D tentatively fits TRBD1 or TRBD2 (5 bases each). Trimming shortened V by 2 bases and J by 4 bases, and 10 bases separated the two germline ends. Germline V CDR1 and CDR2: MNHEY, SMNVEV (reference sequence). The CDR3 covers 14 residues. The CDR3 reads CASSLGVGADTQYF. In DNA, the CDR3 is TGTGCCAGCAGTTTAGGGGTGGGGGCAGATACGCAGTATTTT.

The table lists this clonotype with many counts. CDR3 coding DNA: TGTGCCTGGAGAGGATACGGAGAGACCCAGTACTTC. Translating gives CAWRGYGETQYF. The chain carries TRBV30 and TRBJ2-5; D gene uncertain. Trimming removed 3 bases from V and 4 bases from J, with 9 bases in between. The CDR3 length is 12 residues. CDR1 GTSNPN and CDR2 SVGIG come from the germline V gene (reference sequence).

The sample holds a few counts of this clonotype. V is TRBV12-3 or TRBV12-4 and J is TRBJ1-2, with 10 bases that match TRBD1. The CDR3 has 15 amino acids. The J segment lost 5 bases and the V segment lost 6 bases, leaving 9 bases of the junction unmatched. The DNA for the CDR3 is TGTGCCAGCAGCCGGGACAGGGGAAGAAGATATGGCTACACCTTC. Its protein is CASSRDRGRRYGYTF.

The V call is TRBV2, the J call TRBJ1-5; 11 nucleotides match TRBD1. V gave up 10 bases and J gave up 0 bases; unmatched junction bases: 8. The germline gives CDR1 SNHLY, CDR2 FYNNEI. This CDR3 contains 16 residues. The CDR3 bases are TGTGCCACCGCTCCGGGACAGGGGGGTAGCAATCAGCCCCAGCATTTT. It yields the protein CATAPGQGGSNQPQHF.

This clonotype occurred many times. This chain uses TRBV30 with TRBJ2-3, with D possibly being TRBD1 or TRBD2 (6 bases each). Trimming removed 1 base from V and 2 bases from J, with 10 bases in between. The V gene's germline CDR1 is GTSNPN and CDR2 SVGIG (reference sequence). The CDR3 is 14 residues long. Here the CDR3 DNA reads TGTGCCTGGAGTGAACCGGGGGCCACAGATACGCAGTATTTT. This encodes CAWSEPGATDTQYF.

The chain links TRBV7-3 to TRBJ2-3; D might be TRBD2 (6 bases). V gave up 2 bases and J gave up 3 bases, with 12 bases separating them. CDR3 length: 15 residues. Germline loops: CDR1 SGHTA, CDR2 FQGTGA. CDR3 residues: CASSLFSGGTDTQYF. The CDR3 coding sequence is TGTGCCAGCAGCTTATTTTCTGGAGGGACAGATACGCAGTATTTT.